This T cell receptor (beta chain) was sequenced during a study of T cell responses to AZD1222 COVID-19 vaccine. Study outcomes and limitations: Regions 160-218 and 743-854 held dominance among vaccine-associated CD4 TCRs, which spanned spike. Clonal diversity was possibly underestimated, and the donors were mostly white British, with more females.

Comments on this clone: Its antigen is undetermined.

Germline V lookup: CDR1 SGHVS, CDR2 FQNEAQ. There are 15 residues in the CDR3. V lost 5 bases, J lost 2 bases, and 6 bases stayed unmatched. Profiling relied on immunoSEQ multiplex PCR, and the TCRdb table lists in-frame clones only, not all of them. The data hold 110,000 to 150,000 clones, with around nine tenths observed a single time. Here the sequenced sample was peripheral blood, taken on day 0 of AZD1222 vaccination. The TCR was taken from an adult in good health. This rearrangement joins TRBV7-8 to TRBJ1-3; 7 bases align to TRBD1. CDR3 nucleotide sequence: TGTGCCAGCAGCCTCGGGACAGAGGCTGGAAACACCATATATTTT. Encoded protein: CASSLGTEAGNTIYF.